One and the same sample provided the 8 T cell receptor beta chains below, sequenced in a study of HIV-infected patients and healthy controls. TCRdb redid the calling of the 5' RACE reads with MiXCR, one entry per CDR3 protein. In the table there are 55,000 to 70,000 distinct CDR3 sequences, roughly a fifth of which are singletons. Sequences were obtained from CD4+ T cells from blood. The receptors were sampled from a human donor in good health.

This clonotype was found a few times. V and J are TRBV7-2 and TRBJ1-2; 7 bases agree with TRBD1. Germline CDR1 SGHTA, CDR2 FQGNSA. The CDR3 loop spans 14 amino acids. The ends lost 6 bases at V and 0 bases at J; junction bases unmatched: 4. CDR3: CASRLTGPNYGYTF. The DNA for the CDR3 is TGTGCCAGCAGGCTGACAGGGCCTAACTATGGCTACACCTTC.

There are many counts of this clonotype. V and J are TRBV5-1 and TRBJ2-6; 9 bases are shared with TRBD1. V shed 4 bases and J 4 bases; nucleotides not matched to a gene: 6. This CDR3 is built from 16 residues. The germline gives CDR1 SGHRS, CDR2 YFSETQ. CDR3 sequence: CASSKTGGFGANVLTF. The CDR3 DNA is TGCGCCAGCAGCAAGACAGGGGGGTTCGGGGCCAACGTCCTGACTTTC.

This clonotype was seen a few times. The chain combines TRBV5-6 with TRBJ2-5; D not certain. V lost 6 bases to trimming and J lost 1 base, with 10 bases between them. Germline CDR1 SGHDT, CDR2 YYEEEE. This CDR3 is 13 amino acids long. CDR3 in amino acids: CASTRIAQETQYF. The CDR3 DNA reads as TGTGCCAGCACCCGGATTGCCCAAGAGACCCAGTACTTC.

A note on this clonotype: A much more abundant neighbour one base away suggests this may be a read error. V gene TRBV15 combines with J gene TRBJ2-5; 7 bases are a match to TRBD2. The CDR3 consists of 14 residues. The V and J ends lost 2 bases and 4 bases, in that order; junction bases with no gene match: 4. Germline CDR1 and CDR2: LNHNV and YYDKDF (reference sequence). In DNA form, the CDR3 reads TGTGCCACCAGCAGACGGGAGGACCTAGAGACCCAGTACTTC. As protein: CATSRREDLETQYF.

This clonotype was observed many times. The V and J genes are TRBV10-3 and TRBJ2-3, with 10 nucleotides matching TRBD2. Per germline, CDR1 ENHRY and CDR2 SYGVKD. The junction had 8 bases not matched to a gene; V was cut back by 10 bases and J by 4 bases. CDR3 length: 14 amino acids. CDR3 in amino acids: CASRGTSDSDTQYF. CDR3 coding DNA: TGTGCCAGCCGCGGGACTAGCGACTCAGATACGCAGTATTTT.

This clonotype has a count of ten or more. This rearrangement joins TRBV6-1 to TRBJ1-4; weak D call: TRBD1 (5 bases). This CDR3 contains 14 residues. Germline V CDR1 and CDR2: MNHNS, SASEGT. V was cut by 1 base and J by 7 bases, with 10 bases left in between. CDR3 bases: TGTGCCAGCAGTGAAGGGACACGGGGTGAAAAACTGTTTTTT. As protein: CASSEGTRGEKLFF.

This clonotype has more than one count but fewer than ten. This sequence joins TRBV19 and TRBJ1-4; no reliable D call. Germline V gene data show CDR1 as LNHDA and CDR2 as SQIVND (reference sequence). The CDR3 runs to 13 residues. V was trimmed by 3 bases and J by 11 bases, leaving 13 bases between them. Here the CDR3 DNA reads TGTGCCAGTAGTATGAAGGTCGAGGCGAAACTGTTTTTT. As protein: CASSMKVEAKLFF. Supplemented by reference TRBV19 and TRBJ1-4, the full variable domain reads DGGITQSPKYLFRKEGQNVTLSCEQNLNHDAMYWYRQDPGQGLRLIYYSQIVNDFQKGDIAEGYSVSREKKESFPLTVTSAQKNPTAFYLCASSMKVEAKLFFGSGTQLSVL.

The chain carries TRBV6-5 and TRBJ2-3, with a possible D match to TRBD2 (6 bases). CDR3 length: 18 amino acids. Germline V gene lookup returns CDR1 MNHEY and CDR2 SVGAGI. The V end was cut by 4 bases, the J end by 4 bases, with 24 bases between. The CDR3 DNA follows: TGTGCCAGCAGTTCCCTAGGCGGGACCCACTTTGGTGCAGATACGCAGTATTTT. Translation: CASSSLGGTHFGADTQYF.